The T cell receptor beta chain under discussion was sequenced for a study of control samples from healthy donors and cancer patients. Clones were sequenced by immunoSEQ multiplex PCR, and TCRdb holds only the in-frame ones, with some missing. Among 120,000 to 150,000 clones, about 91% were seen once, and the ten largest hold about 3.2%. This CDR3 has 16 amino acids. Germline-derived CDR1 and CDR2 are KGHDR and SFDVKD. V lost 5 bases and J lost 0, with 12 bases in between. Sequences were obtained from blood. This chain links TRBV24-1 with TRBJ2-2; D gene uncertain. This TCR was sampled from a man aged 25-45 years in good health. CDR3 in amino acids: CATSATETANTGELFF. In nucleotides, the CDR3 is TGTGCCACCAGTGCTACGGAGACCGCGAACACCGGGGAGCTGTTTTTT.